This entry is about one TCR beta chain. The data derive from a study of human T cells and chemical hapten exposure. TCRdb called the RACE reads again in MiXCR, with one record for every CDR3 protein. Here the sample spans 70,000 to 75,000 distinct CDR3 sequences, around a third being singletons. The time point was: patch test 1, 2 weeks after DPC sensitization. The sample's treatment: therapeutic diphenylcyclopropenone sensitization with weekly scalp DPC. The sequence derives from a man in his forties with alopecia areata. Some clones in this sample may be carry-over from other donors' samples. This specimen consisted of whole blood, obtained in connection with sensitization to the hapten diphenylcyclopropenone (DPC).

DNA for the CDR3: TGTGCCAGCAGCATCGGACAGGGGTCGTTCCGCCAGCCCCAGCATTTT. Translation: CASSIGQGSFRQPQHF. V and J are TRBV7-9 and TRBJ1-5; 9 bases align to TRBD1. With V trimmed by 5 bases and J by 7 bases, 12 bases remained unmatched. Germline-derived CDR1 and CDR2 are SEHNR and FQNEAQ (reference sequence). CDR3 length: 16 amino acids.